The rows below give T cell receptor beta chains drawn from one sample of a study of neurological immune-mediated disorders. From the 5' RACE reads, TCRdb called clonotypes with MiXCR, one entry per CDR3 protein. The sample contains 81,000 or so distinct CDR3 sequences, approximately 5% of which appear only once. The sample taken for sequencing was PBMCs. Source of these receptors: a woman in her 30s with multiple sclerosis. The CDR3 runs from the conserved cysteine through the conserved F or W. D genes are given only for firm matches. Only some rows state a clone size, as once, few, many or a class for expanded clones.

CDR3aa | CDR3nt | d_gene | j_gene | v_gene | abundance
CASSGTGGMVNTEAFF | TGTGCCAGCAGTGGGACAGGGGGCATGGTGAACACTGAAGCTTTCTTT | TRBD1 | TRBJ1-1 | TRBV3-1 | few
CASSARRGRGEQFF | TGTGCCAGCAGCGCACGGAGGGGTCGGGGCGAGCAGTTCTTC | NA | TRBJ2-1 | TRBV5-6 | few
CASSQVFDTGELFF | TGTGCCAGCAGCCAAGTCTTCGACACCGGGGAGCTGTTTTTT | NA | TRBJ2-2 | TRBV3-1 | many
CASSFPYAAKNIQYF | TGTGCCAGCAGCTTCCCATACGCAGCCAAAAACATTCAGTACTTC | NA | TRBJ2-4 | TRBV5-5 | many
CASSPGRGYQPQHF | TGTGCCAGCAGCCCGGGACGGGGGTATCAGCCCCAGCATTTT | NA | TRBJ1-5 | TRBV12-3/TRBV12-4 | many
CASSRDRANYGYTF | TGTGCCAGCAGTCGGGACAGGGCGAACTATGGCTACACCTTC | TRBD1 | TRBJ1-2 | TRBV12-3/TRBV12-4 | many
CASSGDRISTEAFF | TGTGCCAGCAGCGGTGATCGGATTTCCACTGAAGCTTTCTTT | NA | TRBJ1-1 | TRBV5-5 | NA
CASSSQGPQNGYTF | TGTGCCAGCAGTTCCCAGGGGCCGCAAAATGGCTACACCTTC | NA | TRBJ1-2 | TRBV28 | many
CASSLAGGQIEQFF | TGCGCCAGCAGCCTAGCGGGAGGGCAAATCGAGCAGTTCTTC | TRBD2 | TRBJ2-1 | TRBV4-1 | once
CAITGGQGSSGANVLTF | TGTGCCATCACAGGGGGACAGGGATCCTCTGGGGCCAACGTCCTGACTTTC | TRBD1 | TRBJ2-6 | TRBV10-3 | many
CASSRRSTSYNEQFF | TGCGCCAGCAGCCGCAGGTCAACCTCCTACAATGAGCAGTTCTTC | NA | TRBJ2-1 | TRBV5-1 | many
CASSQGQGVTEAFF | TGCGCCAGCAGCCAGGGACAGGGAGTAACTGAAGCTTTCTTT | TRBD1 | TRBJ1-1 | TRBV4-1 | many
CASSSAGEQPQHF | TGCGCCAGCAGCTCGGCAGGGGAGCAGCCCCAGCATTTT | NA | TRBJ1-5 | TRBV5-1 | many
CASYGRGRGGYTF | TGTGCCAGCTACGGCAGGGGGCGTGGAGGCTACACCTTC | NA | TRBJ1-2 | TRBV21-1 | many
CASSLVLVNEQFF | TGTGCCAGTAGCCTTGTACTAGTGAATGAGCAGTTCTTC | NA | TRBJ2-1 | TRBV19 | NA
CASSYMTGGSSGIYFF | TGTGCCAGCAGCTATATGACAGGGGGATCTAGCGGGATTTATTTCTTC | NA | TRBJ2-1 | TRBV5-6 | NA
CASSRGGGAYEQYF | TGCGCCAGCAGCCGCGGGGGTGGTGCCTACGAGCAGTACTTC | TRBD2 | TRBJ2-7 | TRBV5-1 | many
CASVGLAEYNEQFF | TGTGCCAGCGTCGGACTAGCGGAGTACAATGAGCAGTTCTTC | TRBD2 | TRBJ2-1 | TRBV2 | many
CASSTANTGELFF | TGCGCCAGCAGTACCGCGAACACCGGGGAGCTGTTTTTT | NA | TRBJ2-2 | TRBV5-1 | many
CATSREPQTGQAFF | TGTGCCACCAGCAGAGAACCCCAAACGGGGCAGGCTTTCTTT | NA | TRBJ1-1 | TRBV15 | many
CASTPAPGGRTEAFF | TGCGCCAGCACTCCCGCCCCAGGGGGAAGGACTGAAGCTTTCTTT | TRBD1 | TRBJ1-1 | TRBV5-1 | many
CSARGGSGSSPYNEQFF | TGCAGTGCTAGAGGTGGTAGCGGGAGTTCCCCCTACAATGAGCAGTTCTTC | TRBD2 | TRBJ2-1 | TRBV20-1 | few
CSARADMRSEKLFF | TGCAGTGCCCGGGCGGACATGAGAAGTGAAAAACTGTTTTTT | NA | TRBJ1-4 | TRBV20-1 | many
CASSPDRGLNEAFF | TGTGCCAGCAGCCCCGACAGGGGGCTGAATGAAGCTTTCTTT | TRBD1 | TRBJ1-1 | TRBV7-4 | many
CATRREGPYEQYF | TGTGCCACCCGACGGGAGGGGCCCTACGAGCAGTACTTC | TRBD2 | TRBJ2-7 | TRBV6-6 | many
CASSVGDRAGNEQFF | TGTGCCAGCAGTGTGGGGGACAGGGCTGGCAATGAGCAGTTCTTC | TRBD1 | TRBJ2-1 | TRBV25-1 | many
CASSLGGAGRNQPQHF | TGCGCCAGCAGCTTGGGGGGCGCGGGGCGCAATCAGCCCCAGCATTTT | NA | TRBJ1-5 | TRBV5-1 | many
CSVNPAEGSDEQFF | TGCAGCGTCAATCCCGCGGAGGGCTCGGATGAGCAGTTCTTC | NA | TRBJ2-1 | TRBV29-1 | once
CASGGGTEAFF | TGTGCCAGTGGAGGGGGGACTGAAGCTTTCTTT | NA | TRBJ1-1 | TRBV6-5 | many
CASSAYTGELFF | TGTGCCAGCAGCGCCTACACCGGGGAGCTGTTTTTT | NA | TRBJ2-2 | TRBV9 | many
CSVQREYNEQFF | TGCAGTGTCCAGCGGGAGTACAATGAGCAGTTCTTC | TRBD2 | TRBJ2-1 | TRBV20-1 | NA
CASSLAPRVDNEQFF | TGCGCCAGCAGCTTGGCCCCCAGGGTGGACAATGAGCAGTTCTTC | NA | TRBJ2-1 | TRBV5-1 | NA
CASSPPQREGYEQYF | TGTGCCAGCTCACCACCCCAGCGGGAGGGCTACGAGCAGTACTTC | TRBD2 | TRBJ2-7 | TRBV18 | many
CASSLGMISSSNEKLFF | TGTGCCAGCAGCTTGGGCATGATCAGTTCCTCTAATGAAAAACTGTTTTTT | NA | TRBJ1-4 | TRBV5-6 | NA
CSVGTGNTEAFF | TGCAGCGTTGGGACGGGAAACACAGAAGCTTTCTTT | NA | TRBJ1-1 | TRBV29-1 | many
CSARLAGGYNEQFF | TGCAGTGCTAGACTTGCGGGAGGCTACAATGAGCAGTTCTTC | TRBD2 | TRBJ2-1 | TRBV20-1 | many
CASSLEGASNSPLHF | TGTGCCAGCAGTTTAGAGGGGGCAAGTAATTCACCCCTCCACTTT | TRBD1 | TRBJ1-6 | TRBV12-3/TRBV12-4 | few
CASSLFLRGDSTDTQYF | TGTGCCAGCAGCTTGTTCCTCCGAGGGGACAGCACAGATACGCAGTATTTT | NA | TRBJ2-3 | TRBV5-6 | many
CSARVRGSSYTEAFF | TGCAGTGCTAGAGTCAGGGGGTCCTCGTACACTGAAGCTTTCTTT | TRBD1 | TRBJ1-1 | TRBV20-1 | many
CASSFRGQQENSPLHF | TGCGCCAGCAGCTTTCGGGGACAGCAGGAGAATTCACCCCTCCACTTT | TRBD1 | TRBJ1-6 | TRBV5-1 | many
CASSLTGWGTTDTQYF | TGCGCCAGCAGCCTGACAGGGTGGGGGACCACAGATACGCAGTATTTT | TRBD1 | TRBJ2-3 | TRBV5-1 | many
CSARRTSGGAKDTQYF | TGCAGTGCTAGAAGGACTAGCGGGGGGGCAAAAGATACGCAGTATTTT | TRBD2 | TRBJ2-3 | TRBV20-1 | many
CSARASQETQYF | TGCAGTGCTAGGGCTAGTCAAGAGACCCAGTACTTC | NA | TRBJ2-5 | TRBV20-1 | many
CSATLGGIQYF | TGCAGTGCCACCCTAGGAGGCATTCAGTACTTC | NA | TRBJ2-4 | TRBV20-1 | many
CSARQTGYTGELFF | TGCAGTGCTAGACAAACAGGGTACACCGGGGAGCTGTTTTTT | NA | TRBJ2-2 | TRBV20-1 | NA
CASSLGPPGEQYF | TGCGCCAGCAGCTTGGGACCCCCCGGTGAGCAGTACTTC | NA | TRBJ2-7 | TRBV5-1 | many
CASSLAVGTGSYNEQFF | TGTGCCAGCAGTTTAGCGGTGGGGACAGGGAGCTACAATGAGCAGTTCTTC | TRBD1 | TRBJ2-1 | TRBV12-3/TRBV12-4 | NA
CASSFRGYSNQPQHF | TGTGCCAGCAGCTTTCGGGGGTATAGCAATCAGCCCCAGCATTTT | NA | TRBJ1-5 | TRBV11-3 | NA
CASSEQGAGELFF | TGTGCCAGCAGTGAACAGGGGGCCGGGGAGCTGTTTTTT | TRBD1 | TRBJ2-2 | TRBV25-1 | many
CSATLTATDTQYF | TGCAGTGCTACCCTAACAGCCACAGATACGCAGTATTTT | NA | TRBJ2-3 | TRBV20-1 | NA
CASSPNGGAGSGGYTF | TGTGCCAGCAGCCCTAATGGGGGAGCAGGGTCTGGTGGCTACACCTTC | NA | TRBJ1-2 | TRBV3-1 | many
CASRGMAGGFIYEQYF | TGCGCCAGTAGGGGTATGGCGGGAGGGTTTATCTACGAGCAGTACTTC | TRBD2 | TRBJ2-7 | TRBV10-2 | many
CSAPSSRGTLSPLHF | TGCAGTGCCCCCTCTTCGAGGGGGACGTTATCACCCCTCCACTTT | NA | TRBJ1-6 | TRBV20-1 | many
CASSPAGGQETQYF | TGCGCCAGCAGCCCGGCGGGGGGACAAGAGACCCAGTACTTC | TRBD2 | TRBJ2-5 | TRBV4-1 | many
CSARDRRDSREQFF | TGCAGTGCTAGAGATCGACGGGACTCGCGTGAGCAGTTCTTC | NA | TRBJ2-1 | TRBV20-1 | many
CASSYAGTRNEQFF | TGTGCCAGCAGTTACGCCGGAACGAGAAATGAGCAGTTCTTC | NA | TRBJ2-1 | TRBV6-6 | NA
CSARDPSRASGSLYNEQFF | TGCAGTGCTAGAGATCCCAGCAGGGCTAGCGGTTCCCTCTACAATGAGCAGTTCTTC | TRBD2 | TRBJ2-1 | TRBV20-1 | few
CASSVAASGNYEQYF | TGTGCCAGCAGCGTAGCGGCTAGCGGGAACTACGAGCAGTACTTC | TRBD2 | TRBJ2-7 | TRBV9 | many
CASSDSQNSGANVLTF | TGTGCCAGTAGTGACAGCCAGAATTCTGGGGCCAACGTCCTGACTTTC | NA | TRBJ2-6 | TRBV25-1 | NA